This T cell receptor (beta chain) was profiled in a study of cytomegalovirus exposure and HLA in healthy donors. The PCR contained 60 Vbeta and 13 Jbeta primers. The assay was immunoSEQ multiplex PCR, and TCRdb's table has in-frame clones only and misses some. The data contain about 160,000 clones, roughly two thirds of them singletons. V lost 6 bases, J lost 9 bases, and 7 bases stayed unmatched. The length of the CDR3 is 14 residues. Germline values: CDR1 MNHEY, CDR2 SVGAGI. Sequencing was performed on PBMCs. V gene TRBV6-5 combines with J gene TRBJ2-1, with TRBD2 matching 11 bases. This TCR came from a woman aged 30 to 39 in good health and CMV-seronegative. The CDR3 coding sequence is TGTGCCAGCAGACTAGCGGGAGTTGAACGTGAGCAGTTCTTC. It codes for CASRLAGVEREQFF.